This T cell receptor beta chain was sequenced during a study of blood T cells in healthy people across ages. Germline CDR1 MGHRA, CDR2 YSYEKL. V dropped 0 bases and J dropped 3 bases, with 16 bases sitting between them. The CDR3 sequence is 17 residues long. PCR was performed a second time for roughly 7 to 12 cycles using a sample-barcoded 5' primer and a J-beta primer mix. Using its own MiXCR run on the 5' RACE reads, TCRdb lists one record per CDR3 protein. Among around 1,500,000 distinct CDR3 sequences listed, around 39% were seen once. In the case of this clonotype: Its antigen is unidentified.

Overall study results and limits: Bulk PBMC profiling left naive and antigen-experienced comparisons inconclusive.

This chain joins TRBV4-1 and TRBJ2-3; D is possibly TRBD1 (6 bases). The sequence came from a woman aged 18-29 years in good health. The sequenced sample consisted of blood. The CDR3 region is CASSQDTHRASTDTQYF. The DNA for the CDR3 is TGCGCCAGCAGCCAAGATACCCACAGGGCAAGTACAGATACGCAGTATTTT.